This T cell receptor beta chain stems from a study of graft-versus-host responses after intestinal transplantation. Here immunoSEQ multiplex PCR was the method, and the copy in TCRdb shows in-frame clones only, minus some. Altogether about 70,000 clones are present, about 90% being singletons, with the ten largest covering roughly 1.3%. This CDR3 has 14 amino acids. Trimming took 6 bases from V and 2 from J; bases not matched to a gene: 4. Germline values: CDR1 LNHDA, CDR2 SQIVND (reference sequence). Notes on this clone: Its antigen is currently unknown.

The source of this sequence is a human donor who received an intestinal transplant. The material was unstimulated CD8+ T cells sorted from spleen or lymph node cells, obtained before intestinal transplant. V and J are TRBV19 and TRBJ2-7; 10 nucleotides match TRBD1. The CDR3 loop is CASRGQGFPYEQYF. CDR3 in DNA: TGTGCCAGTAGGGGACAGGGGTTCCCCTACGAGCAGTACTTC.